The present entry profiles one T cell receptor (beta chain) with its context. Antigen unknown. This sample was included in a study of long-term antiretroviral therapy in people with HIV. A v3.0 immunoSEQ assay was performed at survey level. Only in-frame clones appear in the TCRdb table, and some are missing; sequencing was by immunoSEQ multiplex PCR. Found here are about 28,000 clones, about 96% of them singletons; the top ten hold less than 9.5%. This CDR3 has 14 amino acids. Germline V gene data show CDR1 as LNHDA and CDR2 as SQIVND (reference sequence). The ends lost 4 bases at V and 4 bases at J; junction bases unmatched: 2. General study points: Drawn between the mid-2000s and the late 2010s, the blood was possibly obtained under older ART regimens. Dominant in the repertoire at all time points were clones expanded before ART.

This chain connects TRBV19 to TRBJ1-5; TRBD1 matches at 9 bases. The input for sequencing was unsorted PBMCs, taken 6 to 6.5 years after starting antiretroviral therapy. The TCR comes from a young man with HIV. CDR3 DNA sequence: TGTGCCAGTAGTACGACAGGGGGTAATCAGCCCCAGCATTTT. Residues: CASSTTGGNQPQHF.